The 20 T cell receptor beta chains given below trace back to one sample, sequenced in a study of cytomegalovirus exposure and HLA in healthy donors. PCR involved 60 Vbeta and 13 Jbeta primers. The method was immunoSEQ multiplex PCR; TCRdb's version includes in-frame clones alone and lacks a portion of them. The table includes 270,000 or so clones, about nine tenths detected once. Sequenced material: PBMCs. The receptors stem from a man aged 35-49 years in good health and CMV-seropositive.

This clone has more than one count but fewer than ten. The V and J genes are TRBV5-1 and TRBJ2-2; D remains ambiguous. This CDR3 region has 14 residues. The germline CDR1 and CDR2 sequences are SGHRS and YFSETQ. V gave up 3 bases and J gave up 3 bases, with 9 bases separating them. The CDR3: CASSSLGHTGELFF. CDR3 in DNA: TGCGCCAGCAGCTCTCTCGGTCACACCGGGGAGCTGTTTTTT.

The genes are TRBV6-6 and TRBJ1-2, with a possible D match to TRBD1 (6 bases). Germline lookup yields CDR1 MNHNY and CDR2 SVGAGI (reference sequence). Trimming cost V 0 bases and J 8 bases, with 13 bases left between them. There are 14 residues in the CDR3. The CDR3 region has the DNA TGTGCCAGCAGTTACTCGGCGGGGGCGGGGGGCTACACCTTC. Translated: CASSYSAGAGGYTF.

J is TRBJ1-5 and V is TRBV18; no firm D call. Germline V gene lookup returns CDR1 KGHSH and CDR2 LQKENI. V lost 0 bases and J lost 6, with 15 bases in between. This CDR3 comprises 16 residues. In DNA form, the CDR3 reads TGTGCCAGCTCACCACCGGCCGGATCCCCAGGTCAGCCCCAGCATTTT. This translates into CASSPPAGSPGQPQHF.

The CDR3 region is CASSAGETEQFF. The CDR3 DNA reads TGTGCCAGCAGCGCAGGGGAGACGGAGCAGTTCTTC. This rearrangement joins TRBV7-9 to TRBJ2-1; D possibly corresponds to TRBD1 (6 bases). The V gene lost 5 bases and the J gene lost 10 bases, with 12 bases spanning the gap. CDR1 and CDR2 (germline): SEHNR, FQNEAQ (reference sequence). The CDR3 loop spans 12 amino acids. Full variable domain (rest looked up from reference TRBV7-9 and TRBJ2-1): DTGVSQNPRHKITKRGQNVTFRCDPISEHNRLYWYRQTLGQGPEFLTYFQNEAQLEKSRLLSDRFSAERPKGSFSTLEIQRTEQGDSAMYLCASSAGETEQFFGPGTRLTVL.

The CDR3 nucleotides read TGTGCCAGCAGCTTGAGCCAATTATCCGAGCAGTTCTTC. This gives the protein CASSLSQLSEQFF. V is TRBV7-9 and J is TRBJ2-1, with D unclear. Germline-derived CDR1 and CDR2 are SEHNR and FQNEAQ (reference sequence). The CDR3 consists of 13 residues. Deletions cut 3 bases from V and 10 bases from J, with 13 bases between.

The rearrangement links TRBV5-4 to TRBJ2-5; D call uncertain. Near its end, the DNA agrees better with TRBJ2-7, so the J call may be wrong. Germline assignment: CDR1 SGHNT and CDR2 YYREEE (reference sequence). The CDR3 is 13 amino acids. The CDR3 loop is CASSLGRSYEQYF. The CDR3 DNA reads as TGTGCCAGCAGCTTGGGACGGAGCTACGAGCAGTACTTC.

As to this clone: One end of the junction does not line up with germline, which may come from a read error. V usage is TRBV7-7 and J usage is TRBJ1-4; TRBD1 agrees at 7 bases. Germline V gene data show CDR1 as SSHAT and CDR2 as FNYEAQ (reference sequence). The CDR3 consists of 12 residues. In nucleotides, the CDR3 is TGTGCTAGCAGCCCGGACAGGAAAAAACTGTTTTTT. Its protein is CASSPDRKKLFF.

CDR3 DNA sequence: TGCGCCAGCAGCGCCGGGACTTACTACGAGCAGTACTTC. Amino acids: CASSAGTYYEQYF. The chain couples TRBV5-1 to TRBJ2-7; D perhaps matches TRBD2 (6 bases). CDR1 SGHRS and CDR2 YFSETQ come from the germline V gene. V was pared by 4 bases and J by 3 bases, with 11 bases between. The CDR3 covers 13 residues. Full variable domain (remainder filled in from reference TRBV5-1 and TRBJ2-7): KAGVTQTPRYLIKTRGQQVTLSCSPISGHRSVSWYQQTPGQGLQFLFEYFSETQRNKGNFPGRFSGRQFSNSRSEMNVSTLELGDSALYLCASSAGTYYEQYFGPGTRLTVT.

A remark on this clone: Other DNA sequences in this specimen translate into the identical CDR3. The V gene is TRBV7-9, the J gene TRBJ2-5, with D possibly being TRBD2 (6 bases). Per germline, CDR1 SEHNR and CDR2 FQNEAQ (reference sequence). The CDR3 is made up of 14 amino acids. The V end was cut by 3 bases, the J end by 1 base, with 9 bases between. CDR3: CASSLGGTQETQYF. CDR3 bases: TGTGCCAGCAGCTTGGGGGGTACCCAAGAGACCCAGTACTTC.

This rearrangement joins TRBV28 to TRBJ2-7; 8 bases align to TRBD2. The CDR3 extends over 15 amino acids. J gave up 7 bases and V 5 bases, and 13 bases lay outside the gene matches. The germline V gene encodes CDR1 MDHEN and CDR2 SYDVKM. This CDR3 is CASSTHSLAGWEQYF. In nucleotides, the CDR3 is TGTGCCAGCAGTACTCATTCGCTAGCGGGTTGGGAGCAGTACTTC.

The chain has TRBV6-1 and TRBJ2-7; 7 positions match TRBD1. Trimming removed 1 base from V and 9 bases from J; junction bases left unmatched: 9. The CDR3 is 14 amino acids. CDR1 MNHNS and CDR2 SASEGT come from the germline V gene. The CDR3 is CASSEVGGKRGQYF. The CDR3 DNA reads TGTGCCAGCAGTGAAGTAGGGGGCAAAAGAGGGCAGTACTTC.

In regard to this clone: Germline and junction disagree at one end, which may indicate a read error. This chain uses TRBV7-9 with TRBJ2-7; 9 nucleotides agree with TRBD1. Germline V gene lookup returns CDR1 SEHNR and CDR2 FQNEAQ (reference sequence). The CDR3 length is 15 residues. This CDR3 is CSSSPPGTGNYEQYF. The CDR3 DNA follows: TGTTCCAGCAGTCCCCCAGGGACAGGGAACTACGAGCAGTACTTC.

V and J are TRBV4-2 and TRBJ2-7; maybe TRBD2 (5 bases). Germline V lookup: CDR1 LGHNA, CDR2 YNFKEQ. Trimming stripped 0 bases from V and 2 bases from J, with 8 bases between. The CDR3 is made up of 14 amino acids. The CDR3 DNA is TGTGCCAGCAGCCAAGATGGACTTACCTACGAGCAGTACTTC. This translates into CASSQDGLTYEQYF.

V usage is TRBV27 and J usage is TRBJ2-7; TRBD1 agrees at 8 bases. Germline lookup yields CDR1 MNHEY and CDR2 SMNVEV (reference sequence). V shed 6 bases and J 0 bases; nucleotides not matched to a gene: 13. The CDR3 spans 17 residues. CDR3 in amino acids: CASRVSRSGGDSYEQYF. For the CDR3, the DNA is TGTGCCAGCAGGGTTTCCCGATCAGGGGGCGACTCCTACGAGCAGTACTTC.

The rearrangement links TRBV2 to TRBJ2-1; 9 nucleotides match TRBD1. Germline V gene sequence: CDR1 SNHLY, CDR2 FYNNEI. This CDR3 is 15 amino acids long. With 6 bases clipped from V and 3 bases from J, the junction kept 6 bases outside the gene matches. The CDR3, as DNA: TGTGCCAGCAGAGGAACAGGGGGCAACTACAATGAGCAGTTCTTC. Residues: CASRGTGGNYNEQFF. Looking up the rest from reference TRBV2 and TRBJ2-1 gives the full variable domain: EPEVTQTPSHQVTQMGQEVILRCVPISNHLYFYWYRQILGQKVEFLVSFYNNEISEKSEIFDDQFSVERPDGSNFTLKIRSTKLEDSAMYFCASRGTGGNYNEQFFGPGTRLTVL.

V and J are TRBV27 and TRBJ2-1; TRBD2 matches at 12 bases. V shed 3 bases and J 11 bases; nucleotides not matched to a gene: 8. Germline CDR1 and CDR2: MNHEY and SMNVEV (reference sequence). The CDR3 covers 15 residues. The CDR3 spells CASSFVPSGREKQFF. The CDR3 DNA reads as TGTGCCAGCAGTTTTGTGCCTAGCGGGAGGGAGAAGCAGTTCTTC.

The rearrangement uses TRBV18 and TRBJ2-1, with D maybe TRBD2 (5 bases). The CDR3 is 15 amino acids. The germline V gene encodes CDR1 KGHSH and CDR2 LQKENI. Trimming stripped 3 bases from V and 0 bases from J, with 9 bases between. The CDR3 loop reads CASSPEGSSYNEQFF. The CDR3, as DNA: TGTGCCAGCTCACCCGAAGGGAGCTCCTACAATGAGCAGTTCTTC.

This chain connects TRBV4-1 to TRBJ2-7; 10 bases agree with TRBD2. V was clipped by 2 bases and J by 0 bases; unmatched bases: 4. In germline, CDR1 is MGHRA, CDR2 YSYEKL. The CDR3 has 16 amino acids. CDR3: CASSQQTSGSSYEQYF. CDR3 DNA: TGCGCCAGCAGCCAACAGACTAGCGGGTCCTCCTACGAGCAGTACTTC.

The CDR3 DNA reads TGTGCCAGTAGCGGAAGGGGGTGGGGAAACACTGAAGCTTTCTTT. This codes for CASSGRGWGNTEAFF. V gene TRBV19 combines with J gene TRBJ1-1; D is possibly TRBD1 (6 bases). Germline loops: CDR1 LNHDA, CDR2 SQIVND (reference sequence). This CDR3 has 15 residues. The V and J ends lost 6 bases and 2 bases respectively, with 16 bases between them.

This clone was seen a few times. V and J are TRBV28 and TRBJ2-1; D unresolved. CDR1 MDHEN and CDR2 SYDVKM come from the germline V gene. Between the trimmed V and J ends, which lost 6 bases and 4 bases, there was a span of 4 bases. This CDR3 spans 11 amino acids. Written as DNA, the CDR3 is TGTGCCAGCAGCCGGTACAATGAGCAGTTCTTC. Its translation: CASSRYNEQFF.